This is a list of T cell receptor beta chains from one sample in a study of shared clonotypes between healthy human individuals. Only in-frame clones appear in the TCRdb table, and some are missing; sequencing was by immunoSEQ multiplex PCR. The data hold around 1.1 million clones, with 75% to 80% observed a single time. The source material was memory CD4+ T cells from PBMCs. Source of these receptors: a man between 18 and 29 years old in good health. Some clones in this sample may be carry-over from other donors' samples. CDR3s include the opening cysteine and the closing phenylalanine or tryptophan. Each record gives: clone size, V gene, D gene, J gene, CDR3 DNA, CDR3 protein. The D gene is left open where the match is weak. Size is omitted from some rows. Given values are once, few, many or a class for expanded clones.

>few|TRBV19|-|TRBJ1-5
TGTGCCACTACAGATCAGCTTTATCAGCCCCAGCATTTT
CATTDQLYQPQHF
>-|TRBV19|-|TRBJ2-1
TGTGCCAGTAGTCAAATCAGACAGGCAAGTAAGAATGAGCAGTTCTTC
CASSQIRQASKNEQFF
>-|TRBV7-2|-|TRBJ2-2
TGTGCCAGCAAAGTGGGTATCGGGGAGCTGTTTTTT
CASKVGIGELFF
>-|TRBV2|TRBD2|TRBJ2-1
TGTGCCAGCAGTCCGCGGACTAGCTCCGATGAGCAGTTCTTC
CASSPRTSSDEQFF
>-|TRBV7-8|-|TRBJ2-7
TGTGCCAGCAGCCAGGGGGGAAATCAGGGCTACGAGCAGTACTTC
CASSQGGNQGYEQYF
>-|TRBV6-1|-|TRBJ1-5
TGTGCCAGCAGTGAAGTCGCAAATCAGCCCCAGCATTTT
CASSEVANQPQHF
>-|TRBV30|-|TRBJ2-7
TGTGCCTGGAGTGTATGGGCAGGGGACTACGAGCAGTACTTC
CAWSVWAGDYEQYF
>-|TRBV5-5|-|TRBJ2-7
TGTGCCAGCAGCGGAGGGCGAGGGTCGACCACCCGATCCTACGAGCAGTACTTC
CASSGGRGSTTRSYEQYF
>few|TRBV6-1|TRBD1|TRBJ2-7
TGTGCCAGCAGTGAGAGCGGGACAGGGGGTAACGAGCAGTACTTC
CASSESGTGGNEQYF
>-|TRBV30|-|TRBJ1-4
TGTGCCTGGAGTTCGGTCAGGGGCCCTAATGAAAAACTGTTTTTT
CAWSSVRGPNEKLFF
>-|TRBV11-3|-|TRBJ2-3
TGTGCCAGCAGCTTAGCGGGACCTACAGATACGCAGTATTTT
CASSLAGPTDTQYF
>once|TRBV15|TRBD2|TRBJ2-3
TGTGCCACCAGAGAGACCAGCGGGAGGGTGGGTACGCAGTATTTT
CATRETSGRVGTQYF
>-|TRBV18|-|TRBJ1-3
TGTGCCAGCTCACCCGGTCTTTCTGGAAACACCATATATTTT
CASSPGLSGNTIYF
>-|TRBV7-7|-|TRBJ2-5
TGTGCCAGCAGCTTCAGTGGCGGGGCGCAAGAGACCCAGTACTTC
CASSFSGGAQETQYF
>-|TRBV6-6|-|TRBJ1-5
TGTGCCAGCAGTTACTCAGGGGGTCATAGCAATCAGCCCCAGCATTTT
CASSYSGGHSNQPQHF
>-|TRBV18|TRBD2|TRBJ2-1
TGTGCCAGCTCACCACCGGTGGGCCTAGCGGGAGATAATGAGCAGTTCTTC
CASSPPVGLAGDNEQFF
>-|TRBV10-3|-|TRBJ2-7
TGTGCCATCAGTGAGTCTATCGGGTCAGGGCAGTACTTC
CAISESIGSGQYF
>-|TRBV5-5|-|TRBJ2-7
TGTGCCAGCAGCTTGGGATTTGGGGTCTACGAGCAGTACTTC
CASSLGFGVYEQYF
>-|TRBV6-5|-|TRBJ1-5
TGTGCCAGCAGTAGAGGGGTGGAAGGTCAGCCCCAGCATTTT
CASSRGVEGQPQHF
>-|TRBV28|TRBD1|TRBJ2-7
TGTGCCACCGACGAGGAGGGCAGGGGGCCTTACTACGAGCAGTACTTC
CATDEEGRGPYYEQYF
>-|TRBV6-1|-|TRBJ1-5
TGTGCCAGCAGTCTAAACGGTTGGAGCAATCAGCCCCAGCATTTT
CASSLNGWSNQPQHF
>-|TRBV5-4|TRBD1|TRBJ2-3
TGTGCCAGCAGCTCCGGACAGGCAACCTTCACAGATACGCAGTATTTT
CASSSGQATFTDTQYF
>-|TRBV28|TRBD2|TRBJ2-7
TGTGCCAGCAGGCTACCGGGAGGCTCCATTCGGGGGGAGCAGTACTTC
CASRLPGGSIRGEQYF
>-|TRBV9|-|TRBJ2-7
TGTGCCAGCAGCCAAACAGGGGCGGGGGAGCAGTACTTC
CASSQTGAGEQYF
>-|TRBV18|TRBD1|TRBJ1-2
TGTGCCAGCTCTATCTTCCGGGACAGGGACTATGGCTACACCTTC
CASSIFRDRDYGYTF
>-|TRBV6-6|-|TRBJ2-7
TGTGCCAGCAGTCTGGGCGGGCTTACCTACGAGCAGTACTTC
CASSLGGLTYEQYF
>-|TRBV7-9|TRBD1|TRBJ1-4
TGTGCCAGCAGCCGCAAAAGAGACAGGGCAACTAATGAAAAACTGTTTTTT
CASSRKRDRATNEKLFF
>once|TRBV4-2|TRBD2|TRBJ2-1
TGTGCCAGCAGCCCCACCTCAAGCGGGAGGCCCTACAATGAGCAGTTCTTC
CASSPTSSGRPYNEQFF
>many|TRBV27|-|TRBJ2-3
TGTGCCAGCAGTTTCGTTGGGTTGCGCCGTGTCGGCGGGAAACACACAGATACGCAGTATTTT
CASSFVGLRRVGGKHTDTQYF
>-|TRBV5-4|TRBD1|TRBJ1-1
TGTGCCAGCAGCTTGGGAGGGGGCGTCACTGAAGCTTTCTTT
CASSLGGGVTEAFF
>-|TRBV20-1|-|TRBJ2-7
TGCAGTGCAACTCCTTCGAGGGAGCAGTACTTC
CSATPSREQYF
>-|TRBV20-1|TRBD2|TRBJ2-1
TGCAGCGGACTAGCCCGCGAGCAGTTCTTC
CSGLAREQFF
>-|TRBV5-1|TRBD1|TRBJ2-2
TGCGCCAGCAGCTCCGGGACAGGGGACAACACCGGGGAGCTGTTTTTT
CASSSGTGDNTGELFF
>few|TRBV28|-|TRBJ1-4
TGTGCCAGCAGTTTAGTTTCCGGAGAAAAACTGTTTTTT
CASSLVSGEKLFF
>-|TRBV15|TRBD2|TRBJ2-1
TGTGCCACCAGACCGAAGCGGGAGGGTTCCTACAATGAGCAGTTCTTC
CATRPKREGSYNEQFF
>few|TRBV23-1|-|TRBJ1-2
TGCGCCAGCAGTCAAGCCAGGGCTAACTATGGCTACACCTTC
CASSQARANYGYTF
>-|TRBV9|-|TRBJ2-4
TGTGCCAGCAGCGGCGCGGGGAGTAGCATTCAGTACTTC
CASSGAGSSIQYF
>-|TRBV18|-|TRBJ2-1
TGTGCCAGCTCCGACCAAGCAGGGTTCTCCTACAATGAGCAGTTCTTC
CASSDQAGFSYNEQFF
>few|TRBV18|-|TRBJ2-1
TGTGCCAGCTCGCACGATCAGGGGAACAATGAGCAGTTCTTC
CASSHDQGNNEQFF
>once|TRBV5-1|TRBD1|TRBJ1-5
TGCGCCAGCAGCTTGGGGTCTACAGGGGGCAATCAGCCCCAGCATTTT
CASSLGSTGGNQPQHF
>once|TRBV5-1|-|TRBJ2-6
TGCGCCAGCAGGAGGAGCTCTGGGGCCAACGTCCTGACTTTC
CASRRSSGANVLTF
>many|TRBV6-5|-|TRBJ1-1
TGTGCCAGCAATTTTGGACGGCGGAACACTGAAGCTTTCTTT
CASNFGRRNTEAFF
>-|TRBV9|TRBD2|TRBJ2-7
TGTGCCAGCAGCCTTCATAGCGGGAGCTCCTACGAGCAGTACTTC
CASSLHSGSSYEQYF
>-|TRBV9|-|TRBJ2-7
TGTGCCAGCAGCGTAGGGGTTACAGGGGACTACTACGAGCAGTACTTC
CASSVGVTGDYYEQYF
>-|TRBV4-2|TRBD1|TRBJ2-5
TGTGCCAGCAGCTCCAGACAGGGGGCTTTGGAGACCCAGTACTTC
CASSSRQGALETQYF
>-|TRBV5-1|TRBD2|TRBJ2-2
TGCGCCAGCTCCCACCAGCGGGAGACCGGGGAGCTGTTTTTT
CASSHQRETGELFF
>-|TRBV5-1|-|TRBJ2-3
TGCGCCAGCAGCATCCGGGACACATCCACAGATACGCAGTATTTT
CASSIRDTSTDTQYF
>few|TRBV2|-|TRBJ1-1
TGTGCCAACAGTGATAAGGGGGTGGTCACTGAAGCTTTCTTT
CANSDKGVVTEAFF
>few|TRBV2|-|TRBJ2-6
TGTGCCAGCCTAAATCATCAGGCTGGGGCCAACGTCCTGACTTTC
CASLNHQAGANVLTF
>-|TRBV5-1|-|TRBJ1-1
TGCGCCAGCAGCTTGGATGGCGGTATGAACACTGAAGCTTTCTTT
CASSLDGGMNTEAFF
>-|TRBV9|-|TRBJ2-2
TGTGCCAGCAGCTTAGGGGCCTCGAACACCGGGGAGCTGTTTTTT
CASSLGASNTGELFF
>-|TRBV2|-|TRBJ2-2
TGTGCCAGCACCCCAGAAACAAGGAACACCGGGGAGCTGTTTTTT
CASTPETRNTGELFF